These T cell receptor beta chains were read from a single sample in a study of molecular identifiers for immune sequencing clone quantification. TCRdb re-analysed the PCR reads in MiXCR, keeping a single row per CDR3 protein. The profile shows around 300,000 distinct CDR3 sequences, 24% of them singletons. Source material: naive CD8+ T cells from blood, with Jurkat cell RNA spiked in. These receptors all come from a human donor in good health. Some libraries in this study had Jurkat cell RNA spiked in. The CDR3 runs from the conserved cysteine through the conserved F or W. D genes are given only for firm matches. Size values are once, few and many counts, or a class for expanded clones, and some rows have none.

j_call d_call clone_size v_call cdr3_nt cdr3_aa
TRBJ1-1 NA NA TRBV7-9 TGTGCCAGCAGCCGCCCACCCGCAGGGAACACTGAAGCTCTCTTT CASSRPPAGNTEALF
TRBJ2-7 TRBD2 few TRBV29-1 TGCAGCGTCGAGTCTAGCGGGAATTTCGAGCAGTACTTC CSVESSGNFEQYF
TRBJ2-2 NA NA TRBV11-2 TGTGCCAGCAGCTTGGTCCCAGGCGCGAACACCGGGGAGCTGTTTTTT CASSLVPGANTGELFF
TRBJ1-2 NA NA TRBV28 TGTGCTAGCAGTCCGGCGACAGCCTCAAACTATGGCTACACCTTC CASSPATASNYGYTF
TRBJ2-7 NA NA TRBV27 TGTGCCAGCAGACAGTATGAGCGCTACGAGCAGTACTTC CASRQYERYEQYF
TRBJ2-7 NA once TRBV28 TGTGCCAGCAGTTTAGGAGGCAGTGGCTACAAGCAGTACTTC CASSLGGSGYKQYF
TRBJ1-1 NA NA TRBV7-9 TGTGCCAGCAGCTTAGCGGGTCACGGGCATTCGCCGAACACTGAAGCTTTCTTT CASSLAGHGHSPNTEAFF
TRBJ1-1 NA NA TRBV27 TGTGCCAGCAGTGAAGTGGTGGTCAGCCCTAACACTGAAGCTTTCTTT CASSEVVVSPNTEAFF
TRBJ2-1 TRBD2 NA TRBV3-1 TGTGCCAGCAGCCAAGTTTGGACTAGTACTCCCAATGAGCAGTTCTTC CASSQVWTSTPNEQFF
TRBJ2-5 TRBD2 NA TRBV7-2 TGTGCCAGCAGCCTGGGGCTAGCGGGAGTTTTGGAGACCCAGTACTTC CASSLGLAGVLETQYF
TRBJ1-6 TRBD1 many TRBV5-1 TGCGCCAGCAGCTTGGCCTTGGGGGACAGGACTAATTCACCCCTCCACTTT CASSLALGDRTNSPLHF
TRBJ2-7 TRBD2 NA TRBV3-1 TGTGCCAGCAGCCCTAGCGGGAGTCTAGACGAGCAGTACTTC CASSPSGSLDEQYF
TRBJ2-2 NA many TRBV6-2/TRBV6-3 TGTGCCAGCACCTACACCGGAACCGGGGAGCTGTTTTTT CASTYTGTGELFF
TRBJ2-3 TRBD2 once TRBV4-3 TGCGCCAGCAGCCAAGATCGGGGGGAGCTCTCAGATACGCAGTATTTT CASSQDRGELSDTQYF
TRBJ2-7 TRBD2 NA TRBV28 TGTGCCAGCAGCTTAGATCGGGACTACTCCTACGAGCAGTACTTC CASSLDRDYSYEQYF
TRBJ1-5 NA NA TRBV18 TGTGCCAGCTCACCACCGAGTTACAATCAGCCCCAGCATTTT CASSPPSYNQPQHF
TRBJ2-1 NA few TRBV2 TGTGCCAGCAGTGAAGACCAGAGCTCCTACAATGAGCAGTTCTTC CASSEDQSSYNEQFF
TRBJ1-1 NA many TRBV11-2 TGTGCCAGCAGCTTGTTCGTAGGTGGCACTGAAGCTTTCTTT CASSLFVGGTEAFF
TRBJ2-7 TRBD2 NA TRBV7-9 TGTGCCAGCAGCGGCCCCGGGGGGGCTGACGAGCAGTACTTC CASSGPGGADEQYF
TRBJ2-7 NA many TRBV4-1 TGCGCCAGCAGCCCCCTAACCGGGAACCCCTACGAGCAGTACTTC CASSPLTGNPYEQYF
TRBJ2-6 TRBD2 few TRBV12-5 TGTGCTAGTGGTTTGATACTAGCGGGGGCATTCTCTGGGGCCAACGTCCTGACTTTC CASGLILAGAFSGANVLTF
TRBJ1-1 NA few TRBV13 TGTGCCAGCAGCTCAGCCGATGTAAGGCTCATGAACACTGAAGCTTTCTTT CASSSADVRLMNTEAFF
TRBJ2-7 NA few TRBV6-6 TGTGCCAGCAGTTGGAACTCCCCCTACGAGCAGTACTTC CASSWNSPYEQYF
TRBJ2-7 NA many TRBV7-9 TGTGCCAGCAGCCGAGGGACTGAGCAGTACTTC CASSRGTEQYF
TRBJ1-5 TRBD1 NA TRBV12-3/TRBV12-4 TGTGCCAGCCAGGGGGTCGTCAATCAGCCCCAGCATTTT CASQGVVNQPQHF
TRBJ1-2 NA many TRBV30 TGTGCCTGGAGTGTATGGGGGAGCTACACCTTC CAWSVWGSYTF
TRBJ2-2 TRBD2 few TRBV4-1 TGCGCCAGCAGCCTGGGACTAGCGGGGGGGTTCACCGGGGAGCTGTTTTTT CASSLGLAGGFTGELFF
TRBJ2-7 TRBD2 NA TRBV7-6 TGTGCCAGCAGCTTCGGACTAGCGGGGGGGCCTGAGCAGTACTTC CASSFGLAGGPEQYF
TRBJ2-1 NA few TRBV13 TGTGCCAGCAGCTCATCCGGGACATCAAAGTACAATGAGCAGTTCTTC CASSSSGTSKYNEQFF
TRBJ2-6 NA many TRBV5-5 TGTGCCAGCAGCTTGGCCGAAAGTGGGGCCAACGTCCTGACTTTC CASSLAESGANVLTF
TRBJ2-3 TRBD2 many TRBV7-9 TGTGCCAGTGTCCTAGCGGGAGGGCTTCAAGATACGCAGTATTTT CASVLAGGLQDTQYF
TRBJ1-2 TRBD1 NA TRBV6-6 TGTGCCAGCAGTTACGTCGGGACAGGGGGCGATGGTTACTATGGCTACACCTTC CASSYVGTGGDGYYGYTF
TRBJ2-1 NA few TRBV12-3/TRBV12-4 NA CASSRAGRAVNEQFF
TRBJ1-2 NA NA TRBV20-1 TGCAGTGCTAGACCACAGGCTTCGTATAACTATGGCTACACCTTC CSARPQASYNYGYTF
TRBJ2-7 NA NA TRBV5-8 TGTGCCAGCAGCCGGAGTCCCGATTCTTTCTACGAGCAGTACTTC CASSRSPDSFYEQYF
TRBJ2-1 NA few TRBV7-2 TGTGCCAGCAGCTTAGCAACAGCGGTGGGACTCTCAAATATGTGGTTCTTC CASSLATAVGLSNMWFF
TRBJ2-5 NA NA TRBV7-9 TGTGCCAGCAGCCATCTCACAGGGAGGCAAGGGACCCAGTACTTC CASSHLTGRQGTQYF
TRBJ2-2 NA few TRBV4-2 TGTGCCAGCAGCGTGGCAGGGCCCACCGGGGAGCTGTTTTTT CASSVAGPTGELFF
TRBJ2-7 TRBD1 NA TRBV5-1 TGCGCCAGCAGCTTAGGGACAGGGGAGGAGCAGTACTTC CASSLGTGEEQYF
TRBJ1-5 NA NA TRBV28 TGTGCCAGCAGTCTAAACAGGGTTCAGCCCCAGCATTTT CASSLNRVQPQHF
TRBJ2-7 TRBD1 NA TRBV6-1 TGTGCCAGCCTAACCGGGACAGAGGCCTACGAGCAGTACTTC CASLTGTEAYEQYF
TRBJ1-1 TRBD1 few TRBV27 TGTGCCAGCAGTTTAGTACAGGGGTACACTGAAGCTTTCTTT CASSLVQGYTEAFF
TRBJ1-2 NA few TRBV4-3 TGCGCCAGCAGCCCTCAAGGTCCGGGGTATGGCTACACCTTC CASSPQGPGYGYTF
TRBJ2-7 NA NA TRBV11-2 TGTGCCAGCAGCTTAGGGGCACGGTACTACGAGCAGTACTTC CASSLGARYYEQYF
TRBJ2-1 TRBD2 NA TRBV7-9 TGTGCCAGCAGGGGACTAGCGGGAGCCAATGAGCAGTTCTTC CASRGLAGANEQFF
TRBJ1-1 NA many TRBV6-2/TRBV6-3 TGTGCCAGCAGTTACGTCGAAGTGGCTTTCTTT CASSYVEVAFF
TRBJ1-3 TRBD1 NA TRBV4-1 TGCGCCAGCAGCCAGTACCAGGGGGCTGGAAACACCATATATTTT CASSQYQGAGNTIYF
TRBJ2-3 NA NA TRBV20-1 TGCAGTGCTAGTGGGGACACCCGTGGGGATGCGCAGTATTTT CSASGDTRGDAQYF
TRBJ1-1 NA NA TRBV3-1 TGTGCCAGCAGCCCAGGCGAGGCCCTGAACACTGAAGCTTTCTTT CASSPGEALNTEAFF
TRBJ2-7 NA many TRBV7-9 TGTGCCAGCAGCACCCCGGGACCATCCTACGAGCAGTACTTC CASSTPGPSYEQYF
TRBJ2-3 TRBD2 NA TRBV9 TGTGCCAGCAGCGCTAGCGGGGCCACTAGCACAGATACGCAGTATTTT CASSASGATSTDTQYF
TRBJ2-7 TRBD1 NA TRBV11-1 TGTGCCAGCAGCACCACTCGGACAGGGTGGTACGAGCAGTACTTC CASSTTRTGWYEQYF